This TCR beta chain was profiled in a study of T cells in Graves' hyperthyroidism and ophthalmopathy. The TCR beta CDR3 regions underwent amplification using RNA transcripts as the source. HTBI primers were employed in a first-round RT-PCR of the TCR CDR3. TCRdb itself ran the multiplex PCR reads through MiXCR, one entry per CDR3 protein. This repertoire shows 300,000 to 450,000 distinct CDR3 sequences, around 18% found once; its top ten account for around 15%. V was clipped by 7 bases and J by 5 bases, with 11 bases between them. This CDR3 is 13 amino acids long. Germline values: CDR1 SEHNR, CDR2 FQNEAQ (reference sequence). This clonotype was detected many times.

The J gene is TRBJ2-2, the V gene TRBV7-9, with D unclear. This receptor was identified in a middle-aged woman with Graves' ophthalmopathy. Sample: blood. The CDR3 DNA reads TGTGCCAGCACCCCGCGGCAGACCGGGGAGCTGTTTTTT. Translated, it gives CASTPRQTGELFF.